This T cell receptor (beta chain) originates from a study of response to subunit inactivated influenza vaccine. TCRdb independently ran MiXCR on the RT-PCR reads; one entry per CDR3 protein. The sample comprises 500,000 to 700,000 distinct CDR3 sequences, roughly 25% of which are singletons, and 2.5% to 3% rests with the top ten. The germline V gene has CDR1 SGHVS and CDR2 FNYEAQ. J gave up 5 bases and V 5 bases, and 11 bases lay outside the gene matches. There are 17 residues in the CDR3. A further study also used this sample, focusing on T cells expressing NK-cell markers. As reported in that work: For TCR beta, cDNA was produced by 5'RACE template switching with UMIs.

The sequence came from a man aged 45-60 years who received an inactivated influenza vaccine. This chain joins TRBV7-6 and TRBJ2-1; 11 bases fit TRBD2. Material: CD4+ T cells sorted from PBMCs, obtained roughly 12 days after vaccination. The CDR3 bases are TGTGCCAGCAGCCTCACTCCGGGACTAGCGGTTAACAATGAGCAGTTCTTC. It codes for CASSLTPGLAVNNEQFF.